The source of this T cell receptor (beta chain) is a study of blood T cell repertoires in COVID-19. Looking at the study overall: Sites in the United States, Italy and Spain provided acute and convalescent COVID-19 samples. Sources were T cells, B-cell-depleted T cells, or PBMCs; the material itself was cDNA or gDNA.

Study processing details: Amplification from reference gene primers served as the basis for estimated nucleated cell counts. Libraries were prepared by immunoSEQ multiplex PCR; TCRdb keeps only in-frame clonotypes and omits some of them. The V and J calls and clone size were taken over from that table, and D and trimming were inferred from the DNA. The table lists approximately 170,000 clones, about four fifths of them singletons. In germline, CDR1 is KGHSH, CDR2 LQKENI. This CDR3 has 15 amino acids. The J segment lost 0 bases and the V segment lost 5 bases, leaving 4 bases of the junction unmatched.

This TCR came from a woman between 70 and 85 years old who had recovered from COVID-19. The chain links TRBV18 to TRBJ2-3; 8 positions agree with TRBD1. Source material: peripheral blood. The CDR3 loop is CASSARGPSTDTQYF. In nucleotides, the CDR3 is TGTGCCAGCTCAGCCAGGGGGCCGAGCACAGATACGCAGTATTTT.